This TCR beta chain came from a study of T-cell reconstitution after alpha-beta-depleted transplantation in children. Whole-study results and caveats: By one year post-transplant, T-cell counts and diversity largely arose from T cells that were newly produced. Alpha-beta T cells present about two months after transplant were reported to originate from several hundred expanded graft clones. From surviving recipient T cells and thymic progenitors came the high day-60 TCRbeta diversity observed in some patients.

It was with unique molecular identifiers that the TCRbeta library was prepared. TCRdb redid the calling of the PCR reads with MiXCR, one entry per CDR3 protein. The sample has about 120,000 distinct CDR3 sequences, more than 20% seen once. This clonotype turned up a few times. Its antigen is not known. V gave up 4 bases and J gave up 8 bases, with 11 bases separating them. The CDR3 extends over 13 amino acids. The germline V gene has CDR1 SGHTA and CDR2 FQGTGA. The chain carries TRBV7-3 and TRBJ2-2, with D maybe TRBD1 (6 bases). The starting material was PBMCs, mostly from graft donor cells, obtained 180 days after TCRalphabeta/CD19-depleted stem cell transplant. The TCR originated in a male patient aged 2 to 9 who had a stem cell transplant for chronic granulomatous disease, so the T cells may come from the graft donor. The CDR3 DNA sequence: TGTGCCAGCAGCTCAAGGGGGTATGGGGAGCTGTTTTTT. Amino acids: CASSSRGYGELFF. The full variable domain, with the rest looked up from reference TRBV7-3 and TRBJ2-2, is GAGVSQTPSNKVTEKGKYVELRCDPISGHTALYWYRQSLGQGPEFLIYFQGTGAADDSGLPNDRFFAVRPEGSVSTLKIQRTERGDSAVYLCASSSRGYGELFFGEGSRLTVL.